Reported below is one TCR beta chain. Its target is unknown. Method: immunoSEQ multiplex PCR; TCRdb's copy keeps in-frame clones and lacks some. This sample carries some 13,000 clones, around 75% of them seen once, and the ten largest clones take around a quarter. The CDR3 runs to 14 residues. The V gene's germline CDR1 is MNHNY and CDR2 SVGAGI (reference sequence). Germline trimming cut 7 bases from V and 4 bases from J; bases unmatched to any gene: 6. Exposure to brentuximab vedotin varied, and each patient had relapsed following autologous stem cell transplantation. This sample is drawn from a study of PD-1 blockade in classical Hodgkin lymphoma. Study results and caveats: Patients who responded completely had about the same baseline diversity as newly diagnosed patients.

The receptor comes from a human donor with classical Hodgkin lymphoma. This chain uses TRBV6-6 with TRBJ2-3; 9 nucleotides match TRBD2. Material: peripheral blood mononuclear cells (PBMCs), obtained at baseline. The CDR3 sequence is CASNSGSRADTQYF. As DNA, the CDR3 is TGTGCCAGCAATAGCGGGAGCCGCGCAGATACGCAGTATTTT.